Listed below are T cell receptor beta chains from one sample, sequenced in a study of cytomegalovirus exposure and HLA in healthy donors. Measured with immunoSEQ multiplex PCR; TCRdb has only the in-frame clones, and not every one. The sample has 200,000 to 250,000 clones; around 89% are singletons. Material for sequencing was PBMCs. The receptor set was obtained from a woman between 18 and 29 years old in good health and CMV-seronegative. CDR3s include the opening cysteine and the closing phenylalanine or tryptophan. Fields, in order: D gene, CDR3 length, J gene, clone size, V gene, CDR3 protein, CDR3 DNA. The D gene is left open where the match is weak. The size of a clone is reported for some rows only, either as once, few or many, or as a class for expanded clones.

d_gene: TRBD1; len: 17; j_gene: TRBJ1-2; abundance: .; v_gene: TRBV4-3; CDR3aa: CASSQAIQGGRDYGYTF; CDR3nt: TGCGCCAGCAGCCAGGCGATACAAGGGGGCAGGGACTATGGCTACACCTTC
d_gene: .; len: 14; j_gene: TRBJ1-2; abundance: .; v_gene: TRBV16; CDR3aa: CASSQGQNNYGYTF; CDR3nt: TGTGCCAGCAGCCAGGGGCAGAACAACTATGGCTACACCTTC
d_gene: .; len: 15; j_gene: TRBJ1-1; abundance: .; v_gene: TRBV4-1; CDR3aa: CASSQVLGRVTEAFF; CDR3nt: TGCGCCAGCAGCCAAGTTCTGGGGAGGGTCACTGAAGCTTTCTTT
d_gene: .; len: 17; j_gene: TRBJ1-5; abundance: once; v_gene: TRBV19; CDR3aa: CASSIDETGLSNQPQHF; CDR3nt: TGTGCCAGTAGTATAGATGAAACAGGCTTGAGCAATCAGCCCCAGCATTTT
d_gene: .; len: 14; j_gene: TRBJ1-1; abundance: .; v_gene: TRBV11-3; CDR3aa: CASSLGGLNTEAFF; CDR3nt: TGTGCCAGCAGCTTGGGGGGACTGAACACTGAAGCTTTCTTT
d_gene: TRBD1; len: 15; j_gene: TRBJ1-1; abundance: .; v_gene: TRBV6-5; CDR3aa: CASSYTTGFNTEAFF; CDR3nt: TGTGCCAGCAGTTATACGACAGGGTTCAACACTGAAGCTTTCTTT
d_gene: .; len: 12; j_gene: TRBJ1-5; abundance: .; v_gene: TRBV7-2; CDR3aa: CASSLRDQPRHF; CDR3nt: TGTGCCAGCAGCTTACGGGATCAGCCCCGGCATTTT
d_gene: TRBD1; len: 15; j_gene: TRBJ1-2; abundance: .; v_gene: TRBV5-1; CDR3aa: CASSLAGQGADGYTF; CDR3nt: TGCGCCAGCAGCTTGGCCGGACAGGGGGCGGATGGCTACACCTTC
d_gene: .; len: 19; j_gene: TRBJ1-3; abundance: .; v_gene: TRBV5-1; CDR3aa: CASSLIGTGPMVPGNTIYF; CDR3nt: TGCGCCAGCAGCTTGATCGGTACAGGGCCGATGGTTCCCGGAAACACCATATATTTT
d_gene: .; len: 15; j_gene: TRBJ1-2; abundance: once; v_gene: TRBV4-3; CDR3aa: CASSQEGRLPYGYTF; CDR3nt: TGCGCCAGCAGCCAAGAGGGCAGGCTACCCTATGGCTACACCTTC
d_gene: TRBD1; len: 16; j_gene: TRBJ1-2; abundance: .; v_gene: TRBV4-1; CDR3aa: CASSRHVGQGGYGYTF; CDR3nt: TGCGCCAGCAGCCGACACGTGGGACAGGGTGGATATGGCTACACCTTC
d_gene: TRBD1; len: 15; j_gene: TRBJ2-7; abundance: .; v_gene: TRBV6-5; CDR3aa: CASSYSWDRSYEQYF; CDR3nt: TGTGCCAGCAGTTACTCATGGGACAGATCCTACGAGCAGTACTTC
d_gene: TRBD1; len: 17; j_gene: TRBJ1-2; abundance: .; v_gene: TRBV4-3; CDR3aa: CASSQDVGQGANYGYTF; CDR3nt: TGCGCCAGCAGCCAAGATGTGGGACAGGGAGCTAACTATGGCTACACCTTC
d_gene: .; len: 15; j_gene: TRBJ1-4; abundance: .; v_gene: TRBV7-2; CDR3aa: CASSRGGGANEKLFF; CDR3nt: TGTGCCAGCAGCCGCGGCGGAGGGGCGAATGAAAAACTGTTTTTT
d_gene: TRBD1; len: 13; j_gene: TRBJ1-1; abundance: .; v_gene: TRBV2; CDR3aa: CARRTGENTEAFF; CDR3nt: TGTGCCAGAAGGACAGGAGAGAACACTGAAGCTTTCTTT
d_gene: .; len: 14; j_gene: TRBJ1-4; abundance: .; v_gene: TRBV7-6; CDR3aa: CASSSGLLNEKLFF; CDR3nt: TGTGCCAGCAGCTCCGGGTTACTAAATGAAAAACTGTTTTTT
d_gene: TRBD2; len: 16; j_gene: TRBJ2-7; abundance: .; v_gene: TRBV4-2; CDR3aa: CASSQDVGTSAYEQYF; CDR3nt: TGTGCCAGCAGCCAAGATGTCGGGACTAGTGCCTACGAGCAGTACTTC
d_gene: TRBD2; len: 15; j_gene: TRBJ2-3; abundance: .; v_gene: TRBV9; CDR3aa: CASSEAGGPTDTQYF; CDR3nt: TGTGCCAGCAGCGAGGCGGGGGGCCCCACAGATACGCAGTATTTT
d_gene: TRBD1; len: 14; j_gene: TRBJ1-1; abundance: once; v_gene: TRBV7-2; CDR3aa: CASSSGQGPTEAFF; CDR3nt: TGTGCCAGCAGCTCCGGACAGGGCCCCACTGAAGCTTTCTTT
d_gene: .; len: 14; j_gene: TRBJ1-2; abundance: .; v_gene: TRBV18; CDR3aa: CASSLTGANYGYTF; CDR3nt: TGTGCCAGCTCACTGACAGGCGCAAACTATGGCTACACCTTC
d_gene: .; len: 15; j_gene: TRBJ2-6; abundance: .; v_gene: TRBV15; CDR3aa: CATKADATGANVLTF; CDR3nt: TGTGCCACCAAAGCCGATGCCACTGGGGCCAACGTCCTGACTTTC
d_gene: TRBD2; len: 11; j_gene: TRBJ2-1; abundance: .; v_gene: TRBV29-1; CDR3aa: CSVAAGVGQFF; CDR3nt: TGCAGCGTTGCAGCGGGAGTAGGGCAGTTCTTC
d_gene: TRBD1; len: 15; j_gene: TRBJ1-1; abundance: .; v_gene: TRBV4-3; CDR3aa: CASSLGGQGNTEAFF; CDR3nt: TGCGCCAGCAGCCTAGGGGGACAGGGGAACACTGAAGCTTTCTTT
d_gene: TRBD1; len: 20; j_gene: TRBJ1-2; abundance: once; v_gene: TRBV27; CDR3aa: CASSATRGRGLRYANYGYTF; CDR3nt: TGTGCCAGCAGTGCCACTAGGGGGCGCGGACTGAGATATGCTAACTATGGCTACACCTTC
d_gene: .; len: 15; j_gene: TRBJ2-7; abundance: .; v_gene: TRBV5-1; CDR3aa: CASSLVAGANYEQYF; CDR3nt: TGCGCCAGCAGCTTGGTCGCGGGGGCCAACTACGAGCAGTACTTC
d_gene: .; len: 12; j_gene: TRBJ1-2; abundance: .; v_gene: TRBV2; CDR3aa: CASSDEVLGYTF; CDR3nt: TGTGCCAGCAGTGACGAGGTTCTCGGCTACACCTTC
d_gene: TRBD2; len: 18; j_gene: TRBJ2-2; abundance: .; v_gene: TRBV27; CDR3aa: CASTPLMPRGTNTGELFF; CDR3nt: TGTGCCAGCACCCCGTTGATGCCGCGGGGGACGAACACCGGGGAGCTGTTTTTT
d_gene: TRBD1; len: 20; j_gene: TRBJ1-1; abundance: .; v_gene: TRBV28; CDR3aa: CASTSEVGFGTGRPGTEAFF; CDR3nt: TGTGCCAGCACTTCGGAGGTCGGCTTCGGGACAGGTAGACCGGGGACTGAAGCTTTCTTT
d_gene: .; len: 15; j_gene: TRBJ2-1; abundance: .; v_gene: TRBV6-1; CDR3aa: CASRVPGQLHNEQFF; CDR3nt: TGTGCCAGCAGAGTCCCGGGACAACTCCACAATGAGCAGTTCTTC
d_gene: TRBD1; len: 18; j_gene: TRBJ2-7; abundance: .; v_gene: TRBV5-6; CDR3aa: CASSSRGRGQGRFYEQYF; CDR3nt: TGTGCCAGCAGCTCTCGGGGGAGGGGACAGGGGAGATTCTACGAGCAGTACTTC
d_gene: .; len: 14; j_gene: TRBJ1-6; abundance: .; v_gene: TRBV7-8; CDR3aa: CASSAARDSSPLHF; CDR3nt: TGTGCCAGCAGCGCGGCGAGGGATAGCTCACCCCTCCACTTT
d_gene: TRBD2; len: 14; j_gene: TRBJ2-7; abundance: once; v_gene: TRBV29-1; CDR3aa: CSVGGAGGTYEQYF; CDR3nt: TGCAGCGTTGGGGGCGCGGGAGGAACCTACGAGCAGTACTTC
d_gene: .; len: 14; j_gene: TRBJ1-2; abundance: once; v_gene: TRBV5-1; CDR3aa: CASSPGRERSGYTF; CDR3nt: TGCGCCAGCAGCCCCGGGAGGGAGCGCAGCGGGTACACCTTC
d_gene: TRBD1; len: 15; j_gene: TRBJ2-1; abundance: once; v_gene: TRBV7-2; CDR3aa: CASTPRRGQGYEQFF; CDR3nt: TGTGCCAGCACCCCCAGGCGGGGACAGGGTTATGAGCAGTTCTTC
d_gene: TRBD1; len: 17; j_gene: TRBJ2-2; abundance: .; v_gene: TRBV7-2; CDR3aa: CASSTSRPGQGYWELFF; CDR3nt: TGTGCCAGCAGCACATCGAGGCCGGGACAGGGTTACTGGGAGCTGTTTTTT
d_gene: .; len: 13; j_gene: TRBJ2-5; abundance: .; v_gene: TRBV7-9; CDR3aa: CASSSRAGETQYF; CDR3nt: TGTGCCAGCAGCTCCAGGGCAGGGGAGACCCAGTACTTC
d_gene: TRBD2; len: 15; j_gene: TRBJ2-5; abundance: once; v_gene: TRBV14; CDR3aa: CASSQDQAGEETQYF; CDR3nt: TGTGCCAGCAGCCAAGATCAAGCGGGAGAGGAGACCCAGTACTTC
d_gene: .; len: 16; j_gene: TRBJ2-2; abundance: .; v_gene: TRBV18; CDR3aa: CASSPRGLANTGELFF; CDR3nt: TGTGCCAGCTCACCACGGGGGCTAGCGAACACCGGGGAGCTGTTTTTT
d_gene: .; len: 16; j_gene: TRBJ2-7; abundance: .; v_gene: TRBV7-2; CDR3aa: CASSLGAGLGSYEQYF; CDR3nt: TGTGCCAGCAGCTTAGGTGCAGGGTTGGGCTCCTACGAGCAGTACTTC